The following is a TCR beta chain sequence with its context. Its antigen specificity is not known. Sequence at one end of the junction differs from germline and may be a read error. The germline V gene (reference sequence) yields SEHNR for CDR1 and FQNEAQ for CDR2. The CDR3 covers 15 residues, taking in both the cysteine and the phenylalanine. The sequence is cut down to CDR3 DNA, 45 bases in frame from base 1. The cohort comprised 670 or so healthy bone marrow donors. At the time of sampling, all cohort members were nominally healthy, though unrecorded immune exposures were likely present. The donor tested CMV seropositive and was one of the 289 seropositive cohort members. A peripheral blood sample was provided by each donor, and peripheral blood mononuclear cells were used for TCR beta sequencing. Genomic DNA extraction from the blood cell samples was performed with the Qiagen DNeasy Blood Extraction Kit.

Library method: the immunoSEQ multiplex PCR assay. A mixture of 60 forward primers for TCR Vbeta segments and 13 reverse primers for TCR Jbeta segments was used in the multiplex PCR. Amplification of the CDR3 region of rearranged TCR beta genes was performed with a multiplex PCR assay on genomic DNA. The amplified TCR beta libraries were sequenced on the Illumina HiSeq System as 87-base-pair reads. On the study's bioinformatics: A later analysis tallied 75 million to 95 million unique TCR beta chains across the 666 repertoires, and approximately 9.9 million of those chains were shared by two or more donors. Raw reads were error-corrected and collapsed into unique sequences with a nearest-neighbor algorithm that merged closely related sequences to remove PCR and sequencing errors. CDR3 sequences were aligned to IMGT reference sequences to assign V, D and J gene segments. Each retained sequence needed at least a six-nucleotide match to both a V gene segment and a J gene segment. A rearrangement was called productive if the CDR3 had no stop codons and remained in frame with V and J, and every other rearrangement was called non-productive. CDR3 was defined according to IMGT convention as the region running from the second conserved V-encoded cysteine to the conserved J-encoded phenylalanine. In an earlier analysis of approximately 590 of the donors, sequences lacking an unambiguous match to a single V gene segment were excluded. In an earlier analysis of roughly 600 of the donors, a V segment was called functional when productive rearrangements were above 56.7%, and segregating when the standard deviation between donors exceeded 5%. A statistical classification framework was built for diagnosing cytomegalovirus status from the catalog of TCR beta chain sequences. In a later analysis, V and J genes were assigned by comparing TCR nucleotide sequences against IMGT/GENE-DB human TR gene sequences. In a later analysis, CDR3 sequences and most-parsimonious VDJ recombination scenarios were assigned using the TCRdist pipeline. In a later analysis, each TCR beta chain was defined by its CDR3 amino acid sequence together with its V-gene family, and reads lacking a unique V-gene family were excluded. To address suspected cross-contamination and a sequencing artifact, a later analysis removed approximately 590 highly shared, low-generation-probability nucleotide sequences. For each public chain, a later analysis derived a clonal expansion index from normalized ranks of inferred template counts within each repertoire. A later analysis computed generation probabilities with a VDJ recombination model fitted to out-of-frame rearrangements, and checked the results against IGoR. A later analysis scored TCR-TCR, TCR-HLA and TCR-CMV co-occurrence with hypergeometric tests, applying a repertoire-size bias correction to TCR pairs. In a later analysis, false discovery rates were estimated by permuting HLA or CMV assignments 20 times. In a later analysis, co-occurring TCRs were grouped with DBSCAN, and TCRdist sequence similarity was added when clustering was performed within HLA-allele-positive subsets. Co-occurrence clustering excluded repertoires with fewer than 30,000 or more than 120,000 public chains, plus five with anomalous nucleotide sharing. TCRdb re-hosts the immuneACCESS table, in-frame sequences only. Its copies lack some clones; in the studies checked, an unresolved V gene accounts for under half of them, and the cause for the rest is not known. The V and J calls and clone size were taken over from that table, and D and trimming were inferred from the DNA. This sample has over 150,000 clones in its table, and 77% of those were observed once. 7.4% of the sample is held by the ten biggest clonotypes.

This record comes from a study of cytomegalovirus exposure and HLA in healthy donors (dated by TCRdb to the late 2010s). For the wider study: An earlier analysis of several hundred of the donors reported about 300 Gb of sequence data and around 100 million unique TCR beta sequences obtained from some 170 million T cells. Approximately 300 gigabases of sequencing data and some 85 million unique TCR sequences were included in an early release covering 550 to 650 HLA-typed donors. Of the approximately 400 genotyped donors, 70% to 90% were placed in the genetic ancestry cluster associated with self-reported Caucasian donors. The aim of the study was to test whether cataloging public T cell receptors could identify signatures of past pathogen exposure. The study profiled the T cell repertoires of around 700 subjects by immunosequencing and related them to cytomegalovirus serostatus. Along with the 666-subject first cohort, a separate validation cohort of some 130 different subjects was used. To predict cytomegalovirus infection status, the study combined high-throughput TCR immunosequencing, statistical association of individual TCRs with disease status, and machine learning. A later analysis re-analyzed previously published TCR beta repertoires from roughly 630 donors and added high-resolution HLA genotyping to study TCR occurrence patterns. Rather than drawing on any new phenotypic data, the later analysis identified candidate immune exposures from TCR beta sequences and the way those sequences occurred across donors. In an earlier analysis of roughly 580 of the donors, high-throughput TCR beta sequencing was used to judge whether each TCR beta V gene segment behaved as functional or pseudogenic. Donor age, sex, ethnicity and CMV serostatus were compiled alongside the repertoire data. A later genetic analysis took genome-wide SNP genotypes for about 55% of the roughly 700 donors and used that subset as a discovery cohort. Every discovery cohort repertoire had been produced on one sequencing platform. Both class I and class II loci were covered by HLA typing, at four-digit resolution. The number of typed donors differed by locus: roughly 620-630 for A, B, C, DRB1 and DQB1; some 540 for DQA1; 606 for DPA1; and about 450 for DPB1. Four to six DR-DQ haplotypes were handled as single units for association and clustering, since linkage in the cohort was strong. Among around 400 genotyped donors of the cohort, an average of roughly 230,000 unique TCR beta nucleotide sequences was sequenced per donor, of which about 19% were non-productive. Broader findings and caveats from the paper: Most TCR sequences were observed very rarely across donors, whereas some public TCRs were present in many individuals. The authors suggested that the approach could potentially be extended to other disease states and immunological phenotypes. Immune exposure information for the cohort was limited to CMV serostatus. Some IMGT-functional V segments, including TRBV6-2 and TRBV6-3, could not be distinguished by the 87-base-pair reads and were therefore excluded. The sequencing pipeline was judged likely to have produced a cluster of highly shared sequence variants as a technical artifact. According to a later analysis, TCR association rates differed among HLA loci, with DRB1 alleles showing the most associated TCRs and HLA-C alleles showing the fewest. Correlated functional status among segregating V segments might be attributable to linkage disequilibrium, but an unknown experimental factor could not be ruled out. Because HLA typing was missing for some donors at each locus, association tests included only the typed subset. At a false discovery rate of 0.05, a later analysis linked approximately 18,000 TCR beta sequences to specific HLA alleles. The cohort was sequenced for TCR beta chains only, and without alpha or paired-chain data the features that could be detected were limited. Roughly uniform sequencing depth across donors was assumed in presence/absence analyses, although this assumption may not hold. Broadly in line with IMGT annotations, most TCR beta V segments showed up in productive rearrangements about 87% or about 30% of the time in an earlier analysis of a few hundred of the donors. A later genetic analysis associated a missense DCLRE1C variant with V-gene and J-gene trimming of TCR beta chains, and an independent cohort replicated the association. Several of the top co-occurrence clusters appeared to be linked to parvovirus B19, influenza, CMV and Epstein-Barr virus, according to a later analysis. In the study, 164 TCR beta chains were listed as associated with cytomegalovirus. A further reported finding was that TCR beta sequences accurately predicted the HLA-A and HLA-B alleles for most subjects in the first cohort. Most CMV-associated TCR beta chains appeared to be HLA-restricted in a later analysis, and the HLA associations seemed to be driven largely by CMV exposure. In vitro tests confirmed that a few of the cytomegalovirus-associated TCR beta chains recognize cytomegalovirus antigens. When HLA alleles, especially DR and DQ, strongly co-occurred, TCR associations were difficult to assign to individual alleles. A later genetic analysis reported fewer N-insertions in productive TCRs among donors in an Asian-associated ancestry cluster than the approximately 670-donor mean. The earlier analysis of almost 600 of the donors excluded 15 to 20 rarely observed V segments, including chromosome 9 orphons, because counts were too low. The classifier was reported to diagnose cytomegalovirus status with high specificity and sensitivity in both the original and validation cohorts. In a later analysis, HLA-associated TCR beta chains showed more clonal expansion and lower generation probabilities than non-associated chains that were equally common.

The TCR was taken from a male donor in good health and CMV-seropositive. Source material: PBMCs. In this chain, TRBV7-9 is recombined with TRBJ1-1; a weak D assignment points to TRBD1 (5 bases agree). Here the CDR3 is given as CSSSLARGEDTEAFF. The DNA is TGTTCCAGCAGCTTAGCGAGAGGGGAGGACACTGAAGCTTTCTTT. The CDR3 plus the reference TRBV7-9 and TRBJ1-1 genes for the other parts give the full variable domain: DTGVSQNPRHKITKRGQNVTFRCDPISEHNRLYWYRQTLGQGPEFLTYFQNEAQLEKSRLLSDRFSAERPKGSFSTLEIQRTEQGDSAMYLCSSSLARGEDTEAFFGQGTRLTVV.